These 20 T cell receptor beta chains came from one sample sequenced in a study of blood T cell repertoires in COVID-19. Some clones are missing from TCRdb's copy, which holds only in-frame ones; the method was immunoSEQ multiplex PCR. The sample holds 150,000 to 200,000 clones; 84% are singletons and the top ten take 3% to 3.5%. Material for sequencing was PBMCs or T cells enriched from blood (not recorded which). These receptor sequences come from a woman between 25 and 40 years old who had been exposed to COVID-19.

The V call is TRBV5-6, the J call TRBJ2-5, with 7 bases aligning to TRBD1. CDR1 and CDR2 (germline): SGHDT, YYEEEE. This CDR3 is 13 amino acids long. V lost 2 bases, J lost 4 bases, and 2 bases stayed unmatched. The CDR3 coding sequence is TGTGCCAGCAGCTTTAGGGGGCCAGAGACCCAGTACTTC. Translating gives CASSFRGPETQYF.

This rearrangement joins TRBV7-2 to TRBJ1-5; tentative D call: TRBD1 (5 bases). Deletions cut 5 bases from V and 0 bases from J, with 8 bases between. The CDR3 loop spans 14 amino acids. The germline V gene encodes CDR1 SGHTA and CDR2 FQGNSA. CDR3: CASSPDSSNQPQHF. The CDR3 DNA follows: TGTGCCAGCAGCCCTGACAGTAGCAATCAGCCCCAGCATTTT.

The table lists this clone with a few counts. This chain connects TRBV14 to TRBJ1-4; D remains unclear. The CDR3 length is 14 residues. Looked up from germline, CDR1 is SGHDN and CDR2 is FVKESK. Trimming removed 1 base at V and 7 bases at J, with 10 bases between. CDR3 residues: CASSQVMGGEKLFF. The DNA of the CDR3 is TGTGCCAGCAGCCAAGTAATGGGAGGTGAAAAACTGTTTTTT.

The chain couples TRBV30 to TRBJ2-7; 7 bases map to TRBD1. CDR3 length: 11 amino acids. J gave up 12 bases and V 0 bases, and 5 bases lay outside the gene matches. Germline CDR1 and CDR2: GTSNPN and SVGIG (reference sequence). The CDR3 sequence: CAWSVEGGTYF. The CDR3 region has the DNA TGTGCCTGGAGTGTAGAAGGGGGCACGTACTTC. Variable domain in full (rest from reference TRBV30 and TRBJ2-7): SQTIHQWPATLVQPVGSPLSLECTVEGTSNPNLYWYRQAAGRGLQLLFYSVGIGQISSEVPQNLSASRPQDRQFILSSKKLLLSDSGFYLCAWSVEGGTYFGPGTRLTVT.

The gene calls are TRBV3-1 (or the pseudogene TRBV3-2) and TRBJ2-1; D may be TRBD1 (5 bases). CDR1 and CDR2 (germline): LGHDT, YNNKEL (reference sequence). V was trimmed by 3 bases and J by 10 bases, leaving 10 bases between them. The CDR3 has 12 residues. The CDR3 DNA reads as TGTGCCAGCAGCCATATTGGGGCCGAGCAGTTCTTC. This gives the protein CASSHIGAEQFF.

The chain employs TRBV9 and TRBJ1-2; no clear D. Trimming stripped 1 base from V and 2 bases from J, with 6 bases between. This CDR3 has 13 residues. Germline loops: CDR1 SGDLS, CDR2 YYNGEE. CDR3 nucleotide sequence: TGTGCCAGCAGCGTACAACAGAACTATGGCTACACCTTC. Translating it yields CASSVQQNYGYTF.

This clone appeared a few times. This chain links TRBV7-3 with TRBJ1-1, with D possibly matching TRBD1 (6 bases). The germline V and J ends were trimmed by 0 bases and 1 base, with 9 bases remaining between them. The CDR3 contains 15 residues. The germline gives CDR1 SGHTA, CDR2 FQGTGA. The CDR3 nucleotides read TGTGCCAGCAGCTTAACGGGACAACAGAACACTGAAGCTTTCTTT. It codes for CASSLTGQQNTEAFF.

The chain carries TRBV3-1 (or the pseudogene TRBV3-2) and TRBJ1-6; D possibly corresponds to TRBD1 (5 bases). The CDR3 consists of 14 residues. V was shortened by 2 bases and J by 8 bases, with 10 bases between the two germline ends. Germline CDR1 LGHDT, CDR2 YNNKEL (reference sequence). Here the CDR3 reads CASSQTGRDSPLHF. The CDR3 nucleotides are TGTGCCAGCAGCCAAACGGGCAGGGATTCACCCCTCCACTTT.

DNA for the CDR3: TGTGCCAGTATGCCCCGCGGAGGGGGGGGAACTGAAGCTTTCTTT. Translation: CASMPRGGGGTEAFF. The chain uses TRBV19 and TRBJ1-1, with D tentatively TRBD1 (6 bases). CDR3 length: 15 residues. V gave up 7 bases and J gave up 5 bases, with 20 bases separating them. Germline loops: CDR1 LNHDA, CDR2 SQIVND (reference sequence).

The chain has TRBV7-8 and TRBJ1-2; D unclear. CDR3 length: 17 amino acids. V was shortened by 1 base and J by 0 bases, with 15 bases between the two germline ends. CDR1 SGHVS and CDR2 FQNEAQ come from the germline V gene. The CDR3 DNA reads as TGTGCCAGCAGCTTAGTAGGTTCTGGGCCTTCTAACTATGGCTACACCTTC. This sequence encodes CASSLVGSGPSNYGYTF. Combining the CDR3 with reference TRBV7-8 and TRBJ1-2 gives the whole variable domain GAGVSQSPRYKVAKRGQDVALRCDPISGHVSLFWYQQALGQGPEFLTYFQNEAQLDKSGLPSDRFFAERPEGSVSTLKIQRTQQEDSAVYLCASSLVGSGPSNYGYTFGSGTRLTVV.

The V gene is TRBV19, the J gene TRBJ2-3; 9 positions agree with TRBD2. This CDR3 contains 15 residues. V lost 4 bases to trimming and J lost 2 bases; unmatched junction nucleotides: 4. Germline V CDR1 and CDR2: LNHDA, SQIVND (reference sequence). CDR3 sequence reads: CASSTPGLATDTQYF. The DNA of the CDR3 is TGTGCCAGTAGTACCCCGGGACTAGCCACAGATACGCAGTATTTT.

This chain links TRBV7-3 with TRBJ1-3, with TRBD1 identical over 8 bases. This CDR3 comprises 15 residues. CDR1 and CDR2 (germline): SGHTA, FQGTGA. The V gene end was trimmed by 5 bases and the J gene end by 3 bases; junction bases not matched to a gene: 6. This CDR3 reads CASSIGQGLGNTIYF. CDR3 DNA: TGTGCCAGCAGCATCGGACAGGGCCTTGGAAACACCATATATTTT.

The chain employs TRBV11-3 and TRBJ2-1; 15 bases map to TRBD2. The CDR3 loop spans 15 amino acids. Trimming removed 3 bases from V and 9 bases from J; junction bases left unmatched: 3. The germline V gene encodes CDR1 SGHNT and CDR2 YENEEA. The CDR3 sequence: CASSFEGLAGGEQFF. The CDR3 coding sequence is TGTGCCAGCAGCTTCGAGGGACTAGCGGGGGGTGAGCAGTTCTTC.

The V gene is TRBV3-1 (or the pseudogene TRBV3-2), the J gene TRBJ2-2, with 9 bases that match TRBD2. This CDR3 has 16 amino acids. CDR1 and CDR2 (germline): LGHDT, YNNKEL (reference sequence). Unmatched junction bases numbered 9, after V lost 6 bases and J lost 4 bases. The CDR3 sequence: CASRLIAGAGTGELFF. The CDR3 DNA follows: TGTGCCAGCAGGCTCATAGCGGGGGCCGGCACCGGGGAGCTGTTTTTT.

This chain links TRBV4-1 with TRBJ2-1; perhaps TRBD2 as D (5 bases). The germline CDR1 and CDR2 sequences are MGHRA and YSYEKL. V was pared by 6 bases and J by 0 bases, with 9 bases between. The CDR3 spans 14 residues. CDR3 sequence reads: CASSTEGSYNEQFF. The CDR3 nucleotides read TGCGCCAGCAGTACTGAGGGCTCCTACAATGAGCAGTTCTTC.

The gene calls are TRBV7-2 and TRBJ2-6; no reliable D call. With 4 bases removed from V and 0 bases from J, the gap between germline ends came to 7 bases. Germline V CDR1 and CDR2: SGHTA, FQGNSA. The CDR3 has 15 amino acids. CDR3 protein: CASSSQRSGANVLTF. The CDR3 nucleotides are TGTGCCAGCAGCTCACAACGCTCTGGGGCCAACGTCCTGACTTTC.

This clone has a single count. V and J are TRBV5-1 and TRBJ2-1, with 8 positions matching TRBD1. The CDR3 covers 15 residues. Germline lookup yields CDR1 SGHRS and CDR2 YFSETQ. J gave up 6 bases and V 0 bases, and 5 bases lay outside the gene matches. DNA of the CDR3: TGCGCCAGCAGCTTGGGAACAGGGGGTGGCAATGAGCAGTTCTTC. Amino acid sequence: CASSLGTGGGNEQFF.

J is TRBJ2-2 and V is TRBV11-2, with 14 nucleotides matching TRBD2. The CDR3 runs 17 residues. The junction had 8 bases not matched to a gene; V was cut back by 5 bases and J by 6 bases. CDR1 is SGHAT, CDR2 FQNNGV, per germline. The chain's CDR3 is CASSPGLAGVSSGELFF. As DNA, the CDR3 is TGTGCCAGCAGCCCGGGACTAGCGGGGGTTTCGTCCGGGGAGCTGTTTTTT.

The chain combines TRBV11-2 with TRBJ2-3; D remains ambiguous. Germline CDR1 SGHAT, CDR2 FQNNGV. The CDR3 runs to 15 residues. The germline V and J ends were trimmed by 5 bases and 0 bases, with 12 bases remaining between them. This chain's CDR3 is CASSLTAVSTDTQYF. In DNA, the CDR3 is TGTGCCAGCAGCCTCACAGCAGTCAGCACAGATACGCAGTATTTT.

The V call is TRBV10-1, the J call TRBJ2-3; TRBD2 aligns across 10 bases. The V segment lost 2 bases and the J segment 2 bases; nucleotides outside the gene matches: 10. Per the germline V gene, CDR1 is WNHNN and CDR2 is SYGVQD (reference sequence). The CDR3 covers 18 residues. CDR3 loop: CASSEIVASGGFTDTQYF. DNA for the CDR3: TGCGCCAGCAGTGAGATCGTGGCTAGCGGGGGCTTCACAGATACGCAGTATTTT.